Each of the 14 T cell receptor beta chains below was sequenced from the same sample in a study of PD-1 blockade in classical Hodgkin lymphoma. As to time point: cycle 4 day 1 (C4D1), after less than seven weeks of nivolumab. Every patient experienced relapse after autologous stem cell transplantation, and brentuximab vedotin exposure varied. Libraries were prepared by immunoSEQ multiplex PCR; TCRdb keeps only in-frame clonotypes and omits some of them. Altogether about 90,000 clones are present, 83% being singletons, with the ten largest covering about 15%. Specimen: peripheral blood mononuclear cells (PBMCs), collected before the fourth cycle of nivolumab. All receptors come from a human donor with classical Hodgkin lymphoma.

V is TRBV10-1 and J is TRBJ2-2; 9 bases agree with TRBD2. The germline gives CDR1 WNHNN, CDR2 SYGVQD (reference sequence). The V gene end was trimmed by 9 bases and the J gene end by 3 bases; junction bases not matched to a gene: 11. The CDR3 loop spans 16 amino acids. CDR3 sequence: CARLLRAGGDTGELFF. The CDR3 nucleotides read TGCGCCAGGCTCTTGAGGGCGGGAGGGGACACCGGGGAGCTGTTTTTT.

This clone was seen a handful of times. The chain carries TRBV19 and TRBJ2-1, with a possible D match to TRBD2 (6 bases). Germline V CDR1 and CDR2: LNHDA, SQIVND (reference sequence). V dropped 3 bases and J dropped 5 bases, with 14 bases sitting between them. This CDR3 is built from 15 residues. The CDR3 bases are TGTGCCAGTAGTATCTTCAACACGGGGGACAATGAGCAGTTCTTC. It is translated as CASSIFNTGDNEQFF.

The chain is built from TRBV19 and TRBJ2-4; D possibly corresponds to TRBD2 (5 bases). Germline V gene sequence: CDR1 LNHDA, CDR2 SQIVND (reference sequence). Trimming took off 1 base at V and 7 bases at J, with 8 bases between the two ends. CDR3 size: 13 residues. CDR3 loop: CASSIGGNNIQYF. CDR3 DNA sequence: TGTGCCAGTAGTATAGGAGGGAACAACATTCAGTACTTC.

J is TRBJ2-7 and V is TRBV7-2; 9 nucleotides align to TRBD1. CDR3 length: 15 residues. The V gene's germline CDR1 is SGHTA and CDR2 FQGNSA. Trimming at V came to 5 bases and at J to 4 bases, leaving 9 bases not matched to a gene. The DNA for the CDR3 is TGTGCCAGCAGCCTAACCGGACAGGGGATTTACGAGCAGTACTTC. The encoded protein is CASSLTGQGIYEQYF.

The chain has TRBV30 and TRBJ2-5; tentatively, D is TRBD1 or TRBD2 (5 bases each). CDR3 length: 14 residues. V was pared by 0 bases and J by 5 bases, with 13 bases between. Germline CDR1 is GTSNPN and CDR2 is SVGIG (reference sequence). The CDR3 protein is CAWSVGTWVETQYF. CDR3 nucleotides: TGTGCCTGGAGTGTTGGGACCTGGGTTGAGACCCAGTACTTC.

This clone was counted a few times. The chain recombines TRBV19 with TRBJ2-7; 12 positions agree with TRBD2. The CDR3 is 15 residues long. Germline-derived CDR1 and CDR2 are LNHDA and SQIVND (reference sequence). Trimming cost V 5 bases and J 6 bases; bases outside gene matches: 8. CDR3 DNA sequence: TGTGCCAGTAGTTTCGGACTAGCGGGACCCAGCGAGCAGTACTTC. Amino acids: CASSFGLAGPSEQYF.

The chain links TRBV2 to TRBJ2-7; 9 nucleotides match TRBD2. From germline, CDR1 is SNHLY and CDR2 FYNNEI. Trimming took 7 bases from V and 6 from J; bases not matched to a gene: 10. The CDR3 length is 14 residues. The DNA for the CDR3 is TGTGCCAGCAACCCGATAGCGGGAGCCGGCGAGCAGTACTTC. Translation: CASNPIAGAGEQYF.

The V and J genes are TRBV7-8 and TRBJ2-7; no definite D call. Germline V gene lookup returns CDR1 SGHVS and CDR2 FQNEAQ. The V gene lost 1 base and the J gene lost 7 bases, with 11 bases spanning the gap. CDR3 length: 13 residues. CDR3 bases: TGTGCCAGCAGCTTAGTCACAGATAGAGAGCAGTACTTC. It encodes CASSLVTDREQYF.

The chain combines TRBV7-2 with TRBJ1-1, with D uncertain. Germline assignment: CDR1 SGHTA and CDR2 FQGNSA. This CDR3 spans 14 amino acids. The ends were cut back, 4 bases at V and 0 bases at J, with 9 bases in the middle. CDR3 DNA sequence: TGTGCCAGCAGCTCAGGACCCTTGAACACTGAAGCTTTCTTT. It translates to CASSSGPLNTEAFF.

The chain couples TRBV14 to TRBJ2-3; no reliable D call. V lost 4 bases to trimming and J lost 3 bases, with 8 bases between them. CDR1 and CDR2 (germline): SGHDN, FVKESK. The CDR3 has 13 residues. CDR3 coding DNA: TGTGCCAGCAGCCGCCACACTACAGATACGCAGTATTTT. This gives the protein CASSRHTTDTQYF.

The chain combines TRBV28 with TRBJ1-3; 7 bases fit TRBD1. Germline CDR1 MDHEN, CDR2 SYDVKM. The CDR3 covers 17 residues. With 5 bases clipped from V and 3 bases from J, the junction kept 13 bases outside the gene matches. The CDR3, as DNA: TGTGCCAGCAGTCAGGAGACAGGGCTTAGTGTTGGAAACACCATATATTTT. This sequence encodes CASSQETGLSVGNTIYF.

The rearrangement links TRBV6-5 to TRBJ2-6; no clear D. Between the trimmed V and J ends, which lost 6 bases and 0 bases, there was a span of 9 bases. The germline V gene has CDR1 MNHEY and CDR2 SVGAGI. This CDR3 has 15 residues. Here the CDR3 reads CASRRSSSGANVLTF. The CDR3 DNA is TGTGCCAGCAGGCGATCAAGCTCTGGGGCCAACGTCCTGACTTTC.

This CDR3 reads CASSQGLGGNEQFF. For the CDR3, the DNA is TGCGCCAGCAGCCAAGGGCTGGGGGGCAATGAGCAGTTCTTC. The chain links TRBV4-1 to TRBJ2-1; D is possibly TRBD2 (6 bases). The CDR3 spans 14 residues. With 1 base removed from V and 6 bases from J, the gap between germline ends came to 10 bases. Germline CDR1 and CDR2: MGHRA and YSYEKL.

The rearrangement joins TRBV20-1 to TRBJ2-3; the D is unclear. Per the germline V gene, CDR1 is DFQATT and CDR2 is SNEGSKA (reference sequence). The CDR3 loop spans 11 amino acids. Trimming took 2 bases from V and 2 from J, leaving 2 bases between them. CDR3: CSARITDTQYF. CDR3 coding DNA: TGCAGTGCTAGAATCACAGATACGCAGTATTTT.